This T cell receptor (beta chain) is from a study of regulatory T cells in long-lasting Graves disease (dated by TCRdb to 2020 to 2023). Study-wide context: Antithyroid drugs had been taken for less than 3 months by newly diagnosed Graves' disease patients. Patients with persistent Graves' disease were compared with patients with newly diagnosed Graves' disease using TCR sequencing and RNA sequencing of peripheral blood. The study took place in China and was registered as a clinical trial. A total of around 35 samples underwent TCR sequencing, from around 13 patients with persistent Graves' disease and approximately 20 patients with newly diagnosed Graves' disease. The paper as a whole reports these results and caveats: The small sample size was acknowledged by the authors as a limitation that may reduce accuracy. Persistent Graves' disease patients showed lower TCR Shannon entropy and fewer highly expanded clones than newly diagnosed patients, suggesting clonal expansion. Sequencing and analysis were limited to the TCR beta chain. Persistent disease showed preferential use of TRBV28, TRBJ1-2 and TRBJ2-5, whereas newly diagnosed disease favored TRBV20-1 and TRBJ2-1. More public clonotypes were shared among persistent patients (over 2,500) than among newly diagnosed patients (more than 950). The study examined only peripheral blood because the primary lesion, thyroid tissue, could not be accessed.

This clonotype was counted many times. The clone's antigen remains unknown. No much larger clonotype is one base removed from it; base qualities were not supplied. From its cysteine to its phenylalanine, the CDR3 spans 14 amino acids. The only DNA kept is the CDR3, 42 bases in frame from the first base. V lost 7 bases and J lost 6 bases, and the count of bases not matched to a germline gene is 11. The sample's time point label, decoded: newly diagnosed GD, antithyroid drugs for less than 3 months. For both TCR sequencing and RNA sequencing, RNA was extracted from PBMCs using TRIzol. Graves' disease was diagnosed according to American Thyroid Association guidelines. Patients for the study were recruited at an endocrinology department in Xi'an, China. Each patient gave around 9 milliliters of peripheral blood, collected in an EDTA anticoagulant tube. Ficoll Paque Plus density gradient separation was used to isolate PBMCs, and no additional T cell sorting was done. An Agilent 2100 Bioanalyzer and agarose gel were used to assess RNA quality, and a NanoDrop 2000 was used to measure RNA concentration.

The library was obtained by multiplex PCR. The sequencer was an Illumina HiSeq 4000. iRepertoire HTBI primers and Arm-PCR amplification of CDR3 regions were used to construct TCR beta libraries. Before sequencing, the PCR products underwent gel purification. The study's processing was this. Gene usage analysis of CDR3 amino acid clonotypes relied on the roughly 58 TRBV and 14 TRBJ segments identified across samples. COPE and FqMerger were used to merge the filtered high-quality paired reads into contigs. BLAST was used to align contigs to the IMGT TRBV, TRBD and TRBJ reference genes, and CDR3 was defined following IMGT. Highly expanded clones were defined as clonotypes with a frequency above 0.1%. Shannon entropy served as the measure of repertoire diversity, while the Gini coefficient captured V-J evenness. A clonotype was considered public if more than one individual shared it. The public reads were reanalyzed by TCRdb: fastp trimming at Q25, MiXCR alignment, in-frame beta chains only. Every entry covers one CDR3 protein and lists the most common genes and DNA from its rows. TCRdb, not the original authors, processed these V and J calls. A total of a few hundred thousand distinct CDR3 sequences appear in this sample, about a sixth of them only once. 20% to 25% of the sample is taken by the ten largest.

The same sample was also studied in work on T cells in Graves' hyperthyroidism and ophthalmopathy. Per the second study: A patient counted as having stable Graves' hyperthyroidism if no progression to ophthalmopathy occurred over 18 months of follow-up. The hyperthyroidism patients were between 18 and 65 years old and newly diagnosed, with a disease duration of less than 2 months. Any patient with an uncontrolled infection, another autoimmune disease, pregnancy or lactation was excluded. Diagnoses were established on the basis of clinical symptoms, serum thyroxine and TRAb, thyroid ultrasound, and orbital computed tomography. The TCR CDR3 was subjected to a first round of RT-PCR using the HTBI primer set and the Qiagen OneStep RT-PCR kit. Most expanded thyroid clonotypes (frequency above 0.001) were also detected in blood, suggesting blood repertoires may reflect thyroid immune responses. In cross-validation, a model built on a 13 V-J signature told ophthalmopathy apart from stable hyperthyroidism with under 90% sensitivity and around 81% specificity, and in testing the same model reached 80%/75%. In validation, the model predicted progression to ophthalmopathy a median of roughly 6.2 months before onset, with roughly 68% sensitivity and just under 75% specificity. TCR V-J signatures able to tell the groups apart were searched for in a discovery cohort of 90 to 100 patients, of whom approximately 40 had Graves' ophthalmopathy and 57 had stable Graves' hyperthyroidism. Prospective prediction of ophthalmopathy was tested in an independent validation cohort of 18 to 20 hyperthyroidism patients and 17 patients who later progressed to ophthalmopathy. The approximately 90 discovery patients were divided at random into training and test sets in a 7:3 ratio. In addition, the study compared T-cell repertoires in thyroid tissue and in blood from six Graves' hyperthyroidism patients. Once sampling was done, hyperthyroidism patients were given methimazole at a starting dose of 30 mg daily, whereas ophthalmopathy patients were given high-dose intravenous methylprednisolone. A second multiplex PCR round built the libraries, followed by size selection and purification. Sequencing of the libraries was done on an Illumina HiSeq2000 using paired-end 100 bp reads. Raw data were processed with SOAPnuke, discarding reads with adapters, uncalled bases, mean Phred below 15, or no exact constant-primer or identifier match. High-quality paired reads were merged with COPE v1.2.5, and unique nucleotide sequences were defined as clonotypes. Clonotypes were aligned to IMGT TRBV, TRBD and TRBJ reference segments using MiTCR v1.1. Only V-J combinations with frequency above 0.0001, covering 99% to 99.2% of repertoires, were analysed. The TCS score was defined as F50 (clonal expansion) divided by E x V (chaos), with BLOSUM62-based TCRdist calculated between CDR3 peptides within each V-J. Welch's t-statistics and random forest reduced 450 to 600 V-J features to under 15, which were used in a naive Bayes classifier (R e1071). Sample size was not statistically predetermined, and investigators were not blinded to group allocation. The paper describes TCR Vbeta CDR3 sequencing of fewer than 150 peripheral blood samples, made up of approximately 40 ophthalmopathy patients, roughly 72 hyperthyroidism patients and 17 progressor patients.

Material: peripheral blood mononuclear cells (PBMCs), obtained at new diagnosis, from a patient treated with antithyroid drugs. This sequence originates from a woman aged 18-29 years with Graves disease. Donor details come from another sample of the same person, matched by shared clones. The chain is assembled from TRBV12-3 or TRBV12-4 and TRBJ1-2, and 7 junction bases match TRBD1. The CDR3 is CASTQKVTGNGYTF. The DNA reads as follows: TGTGCCAGCACCCAAAAGGTGACAGGGAATGGCTACACCTTC.